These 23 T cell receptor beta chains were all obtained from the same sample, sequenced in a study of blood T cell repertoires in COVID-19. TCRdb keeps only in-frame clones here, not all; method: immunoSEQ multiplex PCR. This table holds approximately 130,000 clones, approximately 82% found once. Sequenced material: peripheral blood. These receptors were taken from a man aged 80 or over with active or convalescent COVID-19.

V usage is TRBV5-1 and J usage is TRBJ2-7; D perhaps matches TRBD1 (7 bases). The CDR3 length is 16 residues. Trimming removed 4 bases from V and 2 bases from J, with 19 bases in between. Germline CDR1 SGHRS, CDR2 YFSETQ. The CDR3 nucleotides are TGCGCCAGCAGCCAGTGGGGGGACAGACTGACCTACGAGCAGTACTTC. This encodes CASSQWGDRLTYEQYF. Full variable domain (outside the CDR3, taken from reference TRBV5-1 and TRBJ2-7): KAGVTQTPRYLIKTRGQQVTLSCSPISGHRSVSWYQQTPGQGLQFLFEYFSETQRNKGNFPGRFSGRQFSNSRSEMNVSTLELGDSALYLCASSQWGDRLTYEQYFGPGTRLTVT.

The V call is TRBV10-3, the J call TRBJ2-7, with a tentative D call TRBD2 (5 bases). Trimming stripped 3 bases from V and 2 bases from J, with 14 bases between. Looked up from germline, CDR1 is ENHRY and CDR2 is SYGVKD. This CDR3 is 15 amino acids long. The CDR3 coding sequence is TGTGCCATCAGTGACCCAGCGGAAGTCACCTACGAGCAGTACTTC. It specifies CAISDPAEVTYEQYF.

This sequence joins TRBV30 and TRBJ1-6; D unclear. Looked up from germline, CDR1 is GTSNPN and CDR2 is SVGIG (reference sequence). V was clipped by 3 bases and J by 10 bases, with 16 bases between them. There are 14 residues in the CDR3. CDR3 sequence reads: CAWRGGSLGSPLHF. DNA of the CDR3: TGTGCCTGGAGAGGAGGGTCCTTGGGGTCACCCCTCCACTTT.

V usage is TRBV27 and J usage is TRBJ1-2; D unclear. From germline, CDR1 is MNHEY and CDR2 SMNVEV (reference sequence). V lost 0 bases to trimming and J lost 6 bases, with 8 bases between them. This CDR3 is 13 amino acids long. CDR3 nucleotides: TGTGCCAGCAGTTTATCTGTGAGCCATGGCTACACCTTC. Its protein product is CASSLSVSHGYTF.

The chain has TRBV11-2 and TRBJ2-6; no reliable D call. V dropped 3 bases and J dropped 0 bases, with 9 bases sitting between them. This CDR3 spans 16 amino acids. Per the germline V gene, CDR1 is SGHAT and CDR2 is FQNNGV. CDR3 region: CASSFQVISGANVLTF. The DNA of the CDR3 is TGTGCCAGCAGCTTTCAGGTTATCTCTGGGGCCAACGTCCTGACTTTC.

CDR3 DNA: TGTGCCAGCGTGCAAGCGGGGCGCTTCGATACGCAGTATTTT. Translating gives CASVQAGRFDTQYF. The chain joins TRBV6-5 to TRBJ2-3; 7 positions agree with TRBD2. After removal of 8 bases from V and 6 bases from J, the junction contained 11 bases not matched to a gene. Germline-derived CDR1 and CDR2 are MNHEY and SVGAGI. CDR3 length: 14 amino acids.

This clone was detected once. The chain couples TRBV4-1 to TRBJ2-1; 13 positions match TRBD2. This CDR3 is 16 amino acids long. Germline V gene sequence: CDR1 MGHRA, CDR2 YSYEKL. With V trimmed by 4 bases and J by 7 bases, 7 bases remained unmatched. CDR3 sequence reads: CASSPTGLAGNNEQFF. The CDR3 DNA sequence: TGCGCCAGCAGCCCTACGGGACTAGCGGGGAATAATGAGCAGTTCTTC.

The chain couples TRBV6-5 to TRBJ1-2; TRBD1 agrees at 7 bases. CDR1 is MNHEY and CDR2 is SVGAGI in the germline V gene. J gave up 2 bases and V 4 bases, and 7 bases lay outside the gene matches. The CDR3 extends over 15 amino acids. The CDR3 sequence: CASSSPLTGNYGYTF. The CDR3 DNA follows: TGTGCCAGCAGTTCCCCCCTGACAGGGAACTATGGCTACACCTTC.

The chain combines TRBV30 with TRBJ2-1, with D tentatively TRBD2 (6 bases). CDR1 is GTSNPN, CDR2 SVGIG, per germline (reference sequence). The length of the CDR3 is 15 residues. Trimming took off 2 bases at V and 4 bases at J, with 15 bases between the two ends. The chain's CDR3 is CAWSPTRGVYNEQFF. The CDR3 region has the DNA TGTGCCTGGAGTCCGACTCGCGGGGTTTACAATGAGCAGTTCTTC.

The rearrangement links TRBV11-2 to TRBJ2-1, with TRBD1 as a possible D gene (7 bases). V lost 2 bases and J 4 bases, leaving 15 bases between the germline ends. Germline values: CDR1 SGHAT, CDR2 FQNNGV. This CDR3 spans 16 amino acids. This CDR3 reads CASSLTSAGGYNEQFF. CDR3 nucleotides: TGTGCCAGCAGCTTAACGTCGGCAGGGGGGTACAATGAGCAGTTCTTC.

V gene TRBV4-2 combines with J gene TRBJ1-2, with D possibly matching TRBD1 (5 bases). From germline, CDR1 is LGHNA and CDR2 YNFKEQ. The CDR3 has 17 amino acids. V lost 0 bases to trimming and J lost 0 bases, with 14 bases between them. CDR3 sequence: CASSQDWGQSANYGYTF. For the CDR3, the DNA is TGTGCCAGCAGCCAAGATTGGGGCCAGTCGGCTAACTATGGCTACACCTTC.

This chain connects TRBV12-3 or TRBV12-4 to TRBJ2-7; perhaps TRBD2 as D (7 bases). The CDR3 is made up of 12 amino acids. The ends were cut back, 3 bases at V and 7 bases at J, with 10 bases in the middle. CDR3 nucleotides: TGTGCCAGCAGTTTCGGGGGGCGGGAGCAGTACTTC. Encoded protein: CASSFGGREQYF.

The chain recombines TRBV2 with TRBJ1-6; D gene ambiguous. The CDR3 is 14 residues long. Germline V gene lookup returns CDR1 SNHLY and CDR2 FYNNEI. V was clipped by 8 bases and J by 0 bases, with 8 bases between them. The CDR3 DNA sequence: TGTGCCAGCCTCGGGAGCTCCTATAATTCACCCCTCCACTTT. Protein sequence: CASLGSSYNSPLHF.

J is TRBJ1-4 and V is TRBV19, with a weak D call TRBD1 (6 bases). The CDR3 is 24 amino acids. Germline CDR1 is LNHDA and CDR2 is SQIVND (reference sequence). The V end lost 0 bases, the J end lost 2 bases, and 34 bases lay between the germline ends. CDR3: CASSIDYHVSLWQGFGSTNEKLFF. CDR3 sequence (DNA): TGTGCCAGTAGTATAGATTATCACGTTTCTCTTTGGCAGGGGTTCGGTTCTACTAATGAAAAACTGTTTTTT.

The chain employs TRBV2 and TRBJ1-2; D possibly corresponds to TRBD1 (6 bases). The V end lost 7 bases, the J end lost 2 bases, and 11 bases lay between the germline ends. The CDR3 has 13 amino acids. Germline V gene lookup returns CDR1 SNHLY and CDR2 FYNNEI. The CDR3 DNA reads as TGTGCCAGCAAGAGGGGACAAAACTATGGCTACACCTTC. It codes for CASKRGQNYGYTF.

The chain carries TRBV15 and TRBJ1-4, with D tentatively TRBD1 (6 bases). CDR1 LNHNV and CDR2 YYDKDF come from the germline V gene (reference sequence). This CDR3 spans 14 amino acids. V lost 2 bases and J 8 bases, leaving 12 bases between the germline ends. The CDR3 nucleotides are TGTGCCACCAGCAGACCAGGGGTGGGGGAAAAACTGTTTTTT. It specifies CATSRPGVGEKLFF.

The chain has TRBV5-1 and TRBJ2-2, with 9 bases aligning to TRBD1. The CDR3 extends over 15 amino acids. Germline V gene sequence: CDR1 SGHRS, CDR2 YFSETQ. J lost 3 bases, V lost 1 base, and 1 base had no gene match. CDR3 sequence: CASSLRTGDTGELFF. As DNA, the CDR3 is TGCGCCAGCAGCTTGCGGACAGGGGACACCGGGGAGCTGTTTTTT.

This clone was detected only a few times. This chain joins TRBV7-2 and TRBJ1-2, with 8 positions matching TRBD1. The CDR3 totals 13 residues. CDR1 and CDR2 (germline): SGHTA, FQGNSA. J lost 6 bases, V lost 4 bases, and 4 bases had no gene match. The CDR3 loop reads CASSWTGIDGYTF. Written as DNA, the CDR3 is TGTGCCAGCAGCTGGACAGGGATCGATGGCTACACCTTC.

The CDR3 loop is CASSQGLAGGPKLSTDTQYF. CDR3 DNA sequence: TGCGCCAGCAGCCAAGGACTAGCGGGGGGGCCAAAGTTAAGCACAGATACGCAGTATTTT. The chain has TRBV5-1 and TRBJ2-3; 15 bases align to TRBD2. This CDR3 comprises 20 residues. V shed 4 bases and J 0 bases; nucleotides not matched to a gene: 12. Germline V gene data show CDR1 as SGHRS and CDR2 as YFSETQ. Full variable domain (rest looked up from reference TRBV5-1 and TRBJ2-3): KAGVTQTPRYLIKTRGQQVTLSCSPISGHRSVSWYQQTPGQGLQFLFEYFSETQRNKGNFPGRFSGRQFSNSRSEMNVSTLELGDSALYLCASSQGLAGGPKLSTDTQYFGPGTRLTVL.

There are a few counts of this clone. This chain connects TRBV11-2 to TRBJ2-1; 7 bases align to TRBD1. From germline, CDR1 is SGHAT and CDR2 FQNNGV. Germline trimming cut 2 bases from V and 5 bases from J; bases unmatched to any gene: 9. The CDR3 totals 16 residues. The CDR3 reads CASSLLKGAKNNEQFF. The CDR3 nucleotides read TGTGCCAGCAGCTTACTAAAGGGGGCGAAAAACAATGAGCAGTTCTTC.

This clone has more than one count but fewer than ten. CDR3 nucleotide sequence: TGTGCCAGCAGCTTGGCCGGCCAGGGCTACGAGCAGTACTTC. This codes for CASSLAGQGYEQYF. The rearrangement uses TRBV5-5 and TRBJ2-7, with a possible D match to TRBD1 (5 bases). V gave up 0 bases and J gave up 3 bases, with 10 bases separating them. This CDR3 has 14 amino acids. Germline V gene sequence: CDR1 SGHKS, CDR2 YYEKEE (reference sequence).

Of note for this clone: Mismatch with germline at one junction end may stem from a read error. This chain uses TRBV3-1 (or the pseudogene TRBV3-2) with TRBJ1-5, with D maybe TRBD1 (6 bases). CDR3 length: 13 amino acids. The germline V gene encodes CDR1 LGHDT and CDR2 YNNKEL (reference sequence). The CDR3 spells CASSKDRNQPQHF. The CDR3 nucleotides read TGTGCCAGCAGCAAAGACAGGAATCAGCCCCAGCATTTT.

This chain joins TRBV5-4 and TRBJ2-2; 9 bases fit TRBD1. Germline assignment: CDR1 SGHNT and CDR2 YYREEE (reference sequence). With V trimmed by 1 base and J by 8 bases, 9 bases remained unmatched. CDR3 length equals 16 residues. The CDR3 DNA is TGTGCCAGCAGCTTGTCATTGACAGGGGGTTCGGGGGAGCTGTTTTTT. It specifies CASSLSLTGGSGELFF.